This T cell receptor (beta chain) was sequenced in a study of T cells expressing NK-cell markers. Turning to the study itself: Eight donors were sequenced, of whom seven were HCMV-seropositive, while the remaining one was HCMV-seronegative.

TCRdb re-called the 5' RACE reads; every CDR3 protein appears as one record, without DNA. The sample table sets out fewer than 400,000 distinct CDR3 sequences. CDR1 LGHDT and CDR2 YNNKEL come from the germline V gene (reference sequence). This CDR3 spans 11 amino acids. A note on this clonotype: Its antigen is unidentified.

Regarding the study as a whole: In a few donors, dominant clonotypes made up roughly 25-60.1% of CD3+CD56-NKG2C+ cells. It is unclear if expanded NKG2C-expressing clones target HCMV antigens.

The sequence was obtained from a man aged 18-75 years in good health. Sequencing used blood T cells: a sorted CD56 or NKG2C T cell subset, CD4+ or CD8+ T cells, or bulk PBMC T cells (not recorded which). The genes are TRBV3-1 and TRBJ2-5; TCRdb gives TRBD2 as the D gene, but with no DNA this cannot be confirmed. The CDR3 reads CASGSSRLQYF.